This TCR beta chain came from a study of identical twins. Study findings and constraints: Models came in too low on out-of-frame TCR alpha sharing in monozygotic twins. There were fewer insertions in abundant cord blood beta clonotypes, but memory repertoires showed no such pattern.

Each CDR3 protein gets one entry after TCRdb re-called the 5' RACE reads with MiXCR. This sample has under 350,000 distinct CDR3 sequences, with roughly 9.7% found just once. A note on this clonotype: The antigen remains unidentified.

The same data also went into a second study, on yellow fever vaccine responses in identical twins. As that report states: In identical twins, vaccine T cell responses appeared partly shared and partly individual.

The sequence was obtained from a woman aged 18-35 years in good health. The sample consisted of CD8+ T cells sorted from blood.

The CDR3 loop reads CASRDQGGLKTQYF. CDR3 bases: TGTGCCAGCAGGGACCAGGGAGGTTTAAAGACCCAGTACTTC. The J gene is TRBJ2-5, the V gene TRBV27; TRBD2 might be the D (6 bases). Germline values: CDR1 MNHEY, CDR2 SMNVEV (reference sequence). The germline V and J ends were trimmed by 6 bases and 6 bases, with 17 bases remaining between them. CDR3 length: 14 amino acids.